Presented here are 25 T cell receptor beta chains from one specimen sequenced in a study of blood T cell repertoires in COVID-19. Method: immunoSEQ multiplex PCR; TCRdb's copy keeps in-frame clones and lacks some. The sample gives 330,000 or so clones, over 75% of which show up once; 1.5% to 2% is in the top ten. The sequencing sample was made of PBMCs or T cells enriched from blood (not recorded which). The receptors here all came from a man aged 35 to 55 in a cohort exposed to, infected with or recovered from COVID-19 (not recorded which).

The V and J genes are TRBV15 and TRBJ2-4; 13 bases are a match to TRBD2. Germline V gene lookup returns CDR1 LNHNV and CDR2 YYDKDF (reference sequence). Germline trimming cut 0 bases from V and 3 bases from J; bases unmatched to any gene: 5. This CDR3 has 18 amino acids. The CDR3 DNA reads TGTGCCACCAGCAGAGAAAGAAGACTAGCGGGAGGCAAAAACATTCAGTACTTC. Its protein is CATSRERRLAGGKNIQYF.

The CDR3 sequence is CASRPEAQETQYF. The CDR3 DNA reads as TGTGCCAGCAGGCCTGAAGCCCAAGAGACCCAGTACTTC. V gene TRBV7-8 combines with J gene TRBJ2-5; D gene uncertain. CDR1 SGHVS and CDR2 FQNEAQ come from the germline V gene. V was trimmed by 6 bases and J by 1 base, leaving 9 bases between them. The CDR3 has 13 residues.

The chain joins TRBV2 to TRBJ2-1; D is uncertain. V gave up 2 bases and J gave up 6 bases, with 5 bases separating them. The V gene's germline CDR1 is SNHLY and CDR2 FYNNEI. The CDR3 is made up of 12 amino acids. CDR3 protein: CASSERGNEQFF. As DNA, the CDR3 is TGTGCCAGCAGTGAACGAGGCAATGAGCAGTTCTTC.

This clone was seen only a few times. CDR3 in amino acids: CASSHCRDPTNEKLFF. The CDR3 nucleotides read TGCGCCAGCAGTCATTGCAGGGATCCAACTAATGAAAAACTGTTTTTT. The V call is TRBV23-1, the J call TRBJ1-4; maybe TRBD1 (5 bases). TRBV23-1 is known as an ORF, though its function is uncertain. V lost 3 bases, J lost 0 bases, and 11 bases lay in between. This CDR3 has 16 residues.

The V gene is TRBV5-1, the J gene TRBJ2-7, with 8 bases fitting TRBD2. This CDR3 contains 15 residues. Per germline, CDR1 SGHRS and CDR2 YFSETQ. The J segment lost 5 bases and the V segment lost 5 bases, leaving 12 bases of the junction unmatched. DNA of the CDR3: TGCGCCAGCAGATGGACCCCGGGACTAGGCAACGAGCAGTACTTC. Protein sequence: CASRWTPGLGNEQYF.

A word on this clone: This specimen includes other DNA sequences encoding the same CDR3. The chain uses TRBV10-3 and TRBJ1-4, with TRBD1 matching 9 bases. The CDR3 consists of 13 residues. Losses at the gene ends were 8 bases for V and 10 bases for J; bases not matched to a gene: 8. Germline V lookup: CDR1 ENHRY, CDR2 SYGVKD. The CDR3 loop reads CAISRDREGKLFF. The DNA for the CDR3 is TGTGCCATCTCGCGGGACAGGGAAGGAAAACTGTTTTTT.

The rearrangement joins TRBV3-1 (or the pseudogene TRBV3-2) to TRBJ2-3, with D possibly being TRBD1 (6 bases). Trimming left V 2 bases short and J 4 bases short, with 7 bases between. Germline assignment: CDR1 LGHDT and CDR2 YNNKEL (reference sequence). This CDR3 spans 13 amino acids. The CDR3 sequence: CASSQNRADTQYF. The CDR3 DNA reads TGTGCCAGCAGCCAAAACAGGGCAGATACGCAGTATTTT.

V is TRBV19 and J is TRBJ2-1; D possibly corresponds to TRBD2 (7 bases). Germline loops: CDR1 LNHDA, CDR2 SQIVND (reference sequence). Trimming removed 10 bases at V and 4 bases at J, with 20 bases between. This CDR3 has 15 residues. Written as DNA, the CDR3 is TGTGCCACTGAGGCAGGGGCGGGGGCTTACAATGAGCAGTTCTTC. Translation: CATEAGAGAYNEQFF.

The chain links TRBV2 to TRBJ1-5, with 10 bases matching TRBD1. The junction had 2 bases not matched to a gene; V was cut back by 8 bases and J by 7 bases. Germline V gene sequence: CDR1 SNHLY, CDR2 FYNNEI. This CDR3 is built from 12 residues. CDR3 sequence reads: CASGTGEQPQHF. Here the CDR3 DNA reads TGTGCCAGCGGGACAGGGGAACAGCCCCAGCATTTT.

The V call is TRBV5-1, the J call TRBJ2-7; 7 nucleotides agree with TRBD2. The V gene end was trimmed by 1 base and the J gene end by 1 base; junction bases not matched to a gene: 5. Germline V gene lookup returns CDR1 SGHRS and CDR2 YFSETQ. This CDR3 contains 15 residues. DNA for the CDR3: TGCGCCAGCAGCTTGTCCGGCGGGAGTTCCTACGAGCAGTACTTC. Encoded protein: CASSLSGGSSYEQYF.

As DNA, the CDR3 is TGTGCCAGCAGCTTGGGCAGGGTTGCCGAGCAGTACTTC. Its translation: CASSLGRVAEQYF. J is TRBJ2-7 and V is TRBV5-8, with a tentative D call TRBD1 (5 bases). From germline, CDR1 is SGHTS and CDR2 YDEGEE. This CDR3 comprises 13 residues. Trimming left V 0 bases short and J 6 bases short, with 10 bases between. Filled out from reference TRBV5-8 and TRBJ2-7, the complete variable domain reads EAGVTQSPTHLIKTRGQQATLRCSPISGHTSVYWYQQALGLGLQFLLWYDEGEERNRGNFPPRFSGRQFPNYSSELNVNALELEDSALYLCASSLGRVAEQYFGPGTRLTVT.

In this sample, this clone turned up once. V usage is TRBV5-1 and J usage is TRBJ1-2; D remains ambiguous. The CDR3 sequence is 15 residues long. V lost 0 bases and J 6 bases, leaving 15 bases between the germline ends. Germline lookup yields CDR1 SGHRS and CDR2 YFSETQ. Written as DNA, the CDR3 is TGCGCCAGCAGCTTGGCCGACCGAGGGAGGGATGGCTACACCTTC. As protein: CASSLADRGRDGYTF.

This rearrangement joins TRBV6-1 to TRBJ1-2, with TRBD1 as a possible D gene (5 bases). Per germline, CDR1 MNHNS and CDR2 SASEGT. The CDR3 loop spans 14 amino acids. V lost 3 bases and J 5 bases, leaving 13 bases between the germline ends. CDR3 amino acids: CASSDYVREYGYTF. Here the CDR3 DNA reads TGTGCCAGCAGTGATTATGTCAGGGAATATGGCTACACCTTC.

The chain uses TRBV7-2 and TRBJ2-1, with 7 positions matching TRBD1. In germline, CDR1 is SGHTA, CDR2 FQGNSA. CDR3 length equals 17 residues. V shed 4 bases and J 9 bases; nucleotides not matched to a gene: 18. The DNA of the CDR3 is TGTGCCAGCAGCTCATTTAAGGGACAGATTAATCGGGGTGAGCAGTTCTTC. Translating it yields CASSSFKGQINRGEQFF.

This rearrangement joins TRBV7-9 to TRBJ1-1, with 7 bases identical to TRBD1. With V trimmed by 4 bases and J by 0 bases, 5 bases remained unmatched. Germline CDR1 SEHNR, CDR2 FQNEAQ (reference sequence). The CDR3 runs 15 residues. Here the CDR3 DNA reads TGTGCCAGCAGCTGGACCGGGACAGTGAACACTGAAGCTTTCTTT. It yields the protein CASSWTGTVNTEAFF.

The rearrangement links TRBV5-8 to TRBJ2-2, with D perhaps TRBD2 (6 bases). The CDR3 is made up of 15 amino acids. Germline CDR1 reads SGHTS; CDR2 reads YDEGEE. The V end lost 2 bases, the J end lost 2 bases, and 10 bases lay between the germline ends. CDR3 sequence (DNA): TGTGCCAGCAGCTTAGGGACTTCTAACACCGGGGAGCTGTTTTTT. It yields the protein CASSLGTSNTGELFF.

This sequence joins TRBV7-9 and TRBJ1-6, with 8 bases lining up with TRBD1. Germline V CDR1 and CDR2: SEHNR, FQNEAQ (reference sequence). Germline trimming cut 6 bases from V and 6 bases from J; bases unmatched to any gene: 10. This CDR3 spans 16 amino acids. The CDR3 protein is CASRGRTGSSNSPLHF. In DNA form, the CDR3 reads TGTGCCAGCAGAGGGCGGACAGGGAGTTCTAATTCACCCCTCCACTTT.

The V and J genes are TRBV19 and TRBJ1-1, with D uncertain. CDR3 length: 15 amino acids. V was clipped by 3 bases and J by 5 bases, with 16 bases between them. Germline V gene data show CDR1 as LNHDA and CDR2 as SQIVND (reference sequence). CDR3 nucleotides: TGTGCCAGTAGTATTCGGGGTGCACGAGAAACTGAAGCTTTCTTT. Amino acid sequence: CASSIRGARETEAFF.

The V call is TRBV7-9, the J call TRBJ2-3; 11 bases are shared with TRBD2. The CDR3 contains 16 residues. The V gene's germline CDR1 is SEHNR and CDR2 FQNEAQ (reference sequence). Unmatched junction bases numbered 7, after V lost 6 bases and J lost 2 bases. Here the CDR3 DNA reads TGTGCCAGCAGTTCCGGACTAGCGGGCTTCACAGATACGCAGTATTTT. Amino acid sequence: CASSSGLAGFTDTQYF.

In its sample, this clone was seen once. V usage is TRBV30 and J usage is TRBJ2-3, with no clear D. Trimming pared 5 bases from V and 3 bases from J, leaving 18 bases between. Germline V gene data show CDR1 as GTSNPN and CDR2 as SVGIG (reference sequence). CDR3 length equals 15 residues. CDR3 loop: CAWDLGTRITDTQYF. DNA of the CDR3: TGTGCCTGGGATCTCGGAACCAGGATAACAGATACGCAGTATTTT.

This clone was picked up a small number of times. The chain combines TRBV27 with TRBJ2-5, with 11 bases aligning to TRBD2. Looked up from germline, CDR1 is MNHEY and CDR2 is SMNVEV (reference sequence). J gave up 0 bases and V 7 bases, and 16 bases lay outside the gene matches. CDR3 length equals 19 residues. The CDR3 bases are TGTGCCAGCACGTCGCGCCTAGCGGGAGGAGGAAATTACCAAGAGACCCAGTACTTC. This codes for CASTSRLAGGGNYQETQYF.

The chain carries TRBV10-3 and TRBJ1-1; 7 bases are shared with TRBD1. The CDR3 consists of 14 residues. Trimming at V came to 3 bases and at J to 2 bases, leaving 3 bases not matched to a gene. Germline CDR1 reads ENHRY; CDR2 reads SYGVKD. CDR3 amino acids: CAISDHRGNTEAFF. The DNA of the CDR3 is TGTGCCATCAGTGACCACAGGGGAAACACTGAAGCTTTCTTT.

This chain connects TRBV19 to TRBJ2-1; 7 bases are shared with TRBD2. CDR3 length: 17 residues. Germline loops: CDR1 LNHDA, CDR2 SQIVND (reference sequence). V was clipped by 7 bases and J by 2 bases; unmatched bases: 14. This chain's CDR3 is CASTNLAGTTTYNEQFF. The CDR3 nucleotides read TGTGCCAGTACCAACCTCGCCGGGACTACAACCTACAATGAGCAGTTCTTC. The full variable domain, completed using reference TRBV19 and TRBJ2-1, is DGGITQSPKYLFRKEGQNVTLSCEQNLNHDAMYWYRQDPGQGLRLIYYSQIVNDFQKGDIAEGYSVSREKKESFPLTVTSAQKNPTAFYLCASTNLAGTTTYNEQFFGPGTRLTVL.

V is TRBV5-1 and J is TRBJ2-7; 7 nucleotides align to TRBD2. Germline loops: CDR1 SGHRS, CDR2 YFSETQ. The CDR3 is 15 amino acids. The junction had 9 bases not matched to a gene; V was cut back by 0 bases and J by 6 bases. For the CDR3, the DNA is TGCGCCAGCAGCTTGGCCGGGACTACCGCTTCCGAGCAGTACTTC. Residues: CASSLAGTTASEQYF.

The rearrangement uses TRBV18 and TRBJ1-1, with 7 bases aligning to TRBD1. The ends lost 5 bases at V and 6 bases at J; junction bases unmatched: 9. The V gene's germline CDR1 is KGHSH and CDR2 LQKENI. The CDR3 length is 14 residues. The CDR3, as DNA: TGTGCCAGCTCAACCTCGACAGGGAAGTCTGAAGCTTTCTTT. Translated: CASSTSTGKSEAFF.